The 20 T cell receptor beta chains in this list originate from one sample, sequenced in a study of technical replicates of blood from a handful of donors. Clones were sequenced by immunoSEQ multiplex PCR, and TCRdb holds only the in-frame ones, with some missing. The sample yields tens of thousands of clones, about 96% seen once. Sequencing was performed on T cells isolated from PBMCs. The receptors shown here come from a human donor in good health.

The rearrangement uses TRBV4-1 and TRBJ2-7; D uncertain. This CDR3 comprises 14 residues. Germline V gene data show CDR1 as MGHRA and CDR2 as YSYEKL. Trimming stripped 2 bases from V and 5 bases from J, with 13 bases between. The chain's CDR3 is CASSQFVVVNEQYF. In nucleotides, the CDR3 is TGCGCCAGCAGCCAATTCGTAGTAGTTAACGAGCAGTACTTC.

The rearrangement links TRBV5-1 to TRBJ1-2; TRBD1 aligns across 8 bases. Germline CDR1 SGHRS, CDR2 YFSETQ. This CDR3 region has 14 residues. V was pared by 3 bases and J by 2 bases, with 3 bases of the junction left unmatched. As DNA, the CDR3 is TGCGCCAGCAGCTCAGGGGGCTTAAACTATGGCTACACCTTC. Translating it yields CASSSGGLNYGYTF.

The table lists this clone with a few counts. The CDR3 loop is CASTPSSGEHTGELFF. The CDR3 bases are TGTGCCAGCACCCCGTCCTCAGGGGAGCACACCGGGGAGCTGTTTTTT. The V and J genes are TRBV27 and TRBJ2-2; the D gene is possibly TRBD1 (6 bases). Germline CDR1 MNHEY, CDR2 SMNVEV (reference sequence). V was trimmed by 7 bases and J by 3 bases, leaving 18 bases between them. The CDR3 covers 16 residues.

Turning to this clone: A junction boundary mismatches the germline segment, possibly from a read error. The CDR3 nucleotides are TGTGCCAGCACCTTACAGGAACACAAAAACATTCAGTACTTC. Translated, it gives CASTLQEHKNIQYF. The V call is TRBV11-2, the J call TRBJ2-4, with D tentatively TRBD1 (5 bases). The germline gives CDR1 SGHAT, CDR2 FQNNGV. The CDR3 covers 14 residues. Filled out from reference TRBV11-2 and TRBJ2-4, the complete variable domain reads EAGVAQSPRYKIIEKRQSVAFWCNPISGHATLYWYQQILGQGPKLLIQFQNNGVVDDSQLPKDRFSAERLKGVDSTLKIQPAKLEDSAVYLCASTLQEHKNIQYFGAGTRLSVL.

CDR3 nucleotides: TGTGCCTGGAGTGTAGACAGGGAGGACACTGAAGCTTTCTTT. Protein: CAWSVDREDTEAFF. The chain links TRBV30 to TRBJ1-1; 7 nucleotides align to TRBD1. Germline V lookup: CDR1 GTSNPN, CDR2 SVGIG (reference sequence). After removal of 0 bases from V and 3 bases from J, the junction contained 4 bases not matched to a gene. The CDR3 extends over 14 amino acids.

This chain joins TRBV4-1 and TRBJ1-2, with no clear D. The CDR3 is 13 amino acids. Trimming removed 6 bases from V and 3 bases from J, with 11 bases in between. Germline CDR1 reads MGHRA; CDR2 reads YSYEKL. CDR3 amino acids: CASRTTLDYGYTF. The CDR3 bases are TGCGCCAGCAGGACTACTCTAGACTATGGCTACACCTTC.

This chain connects TRBV11-3 to TRBJ2-7, with D possibly matching TRBD2 (6 bases). The CDR3 consists of 13 residues. V was shortened by 5 bases and J by 6 bases, with 14 bases between the two germline ends. In germline, CDR1 is SGHNT, CDR2 YENEEA. DNA of the CDR3: TGTGCCAGCAGCCCCAGCGGAGGGAGCGAGCAGTACTTC. Translating gives CASSPSGGSEQYF. Looking up the rest from reference TRBV11-3 and TRBJ2-7 gives the full variable domain: EAGVVQSPRYKIIEKKQPVAFWCNPISGHNTLYWYLQNLGQGPELLIRYENEEAVDDSQLPKDRFSAERLKGVDSTLKIQPAELGDSAVYLCASSPSGGSEQYFGPGTRLTVT.

The genes are TRBV10-1 and TRBJ2-7, with 7 nucleotides matching TRBD2. J lost 2 bases, V lost 5 bases, and 3 bases had no gene match. CDR1 and CDR2 from the germline V gene are WNHNN and SYGVQD (reference sequence). The CDR3 length is 13 residues. CDR3 DNA sequence: TGCGCCAGCAGTTCAGCGGGAACCTACGAGCAGTACTTC. It encodes CASSSAGTYEQYF.

CDR3 residues: CASLGLAKNIQYF. The CDR3 nucleotides are TGTGCCAGCCTCGGGTTAGCCAAAAACATTCAGTACTTC. The chain is built from TRBV2 and TRBJ2-4; D gene uncertain. CDR1 is SNHLY, CDR2 FYNNEI, per germline. This CDR3 is 13 amino acids long. V was clipped by 8 bases and J by 0 bases, with 8 bases between them. Full variable domain (rest looked up from reference TRBV2 and TRBJ2-4): EPEVTQTPSHQVTQMGQEVILRCVPISNHLYFYWYRQILGQKVEFLVSFYNNEISEKSEIFDDQFSVERPDGSNFTLKIRSTKLEDSAMYFCASLGLAKNIQYFGAGTRLSVL.

The genes are TRBV7-2 and TRBJ1-2; unclear D gene. The CDR3 length is 13 residues. The V end was cut by 4 bases, the J end by 5 bases, with 11 bases between. Germline CDR1 and CDR2: SGHTA and FQGNSA. CDR3 DNA sequence: TGTGCCAGCAGCTATTTCTTTGAGTATGGCTACACCTTC. Translated, it gives CASSYFFEYGYTF. Combining the CDR3 with reference TRBV7-2 and TRBJ1-2 gives the whole variable domain GAGVSQSPSNKVTEKGKDVELRCDPISGHTALYWYRQSLGQGLEFLIYFQGNSAPDKSGLPSDRFSAERTGGSVSTLTIQRTQQEDSAVYLCASSYFFEYGYTFGSGTRLTVV.

The chain couples TRBV6-1 to TRBJ2-7; TRBD1 agrees at 10 bases. This CDR3 is 13 amino acids long. V dropped 4 bases and J dropped 4; count of bases not matched to a gene: 1. The V gene's germline CDR1 is MNHNS and CDR2 SASEGT. CDR3: CASSGDRGYEQYF. CDR3 bases: TGTGCCAGCAGTGGGGACAGGGGATACGAGCAGTACTTC.

The chain employs TRBV27 and TRBJ2-2; 9 bases are shared with TRBD1. Looked up from germline, CDR1 is MNHEY and CDR2 is SMNVEV (reference sequence). The CDR3 runs 16 residues. J was trimmed by 3 bases and V by 6 bases; bases with no gene match: 8. The chain's CDR3 is CASRGLGTGYTGELFF. The CDR3 nucleotides read TGTGCCAGCAGAGGTCTCGGGACAGGGTACACCGGGGAGCTGTTTTTT.

The V gene is TRBV7-9, the J gene TRBJ2-7; possibly TRBD2 for D (6 bases). Deletions cut 5 bases from V and 1 base from J, with 18 bases between. This CDR3 is 16 amino acids long. Germline lookup yields CDR1 SEHNR and CDR2 FQNEAQ (reference sequence). As DNA, the CDR3 is TGTGCCAGCAGCCTCGGAGGGACTCGCATATCCTACGAGCAGTACTTC. It encodes CASSLGGTRISYEQYF.

This CDR3 is CASSFQNQPQHF. Written as DNA, the CDR3 is TGTGCCAGCAGCTTTCAAAATCAGCCCCAGCATTTT. The chain combines TRBV7-9 with TRBJ1-5; no firm D call. CDR1 is SEHNR, CDR2 FQNEAQ, per germline (reference sequence). Trimming removed 3 bases at V and 4 bases at J, with 4 bases between. The CDR3 runs 12 residues. The entire variable domain, with the rest obtained from reference TRBV7-9 and TRBJ1-5, is as follows: DTGVSQNPRHKITKRGQNVTFRCDPISEHNRLYWYRQTLGQGPEFLTYFQNEAQLEKSRLLSDRFSAERPKGSFSTLEIQRTEQGDSAMYLCASSFQNQPQHFGDGTRLSIL.

The chain recombines TRBV7-2 with TRBJ1-2; D uncertain. With 2 bases removed from V and 0 bases from J, the gap between germline ends came to 7 bases. Germline values: CDR1 SGHTA, CDR2 FQGNSA. The CDR3 consists of 14 residues. The CDR3 here is CASSLWLANYGYTF. The CDR3 DNA is TGTGCCAGCAGCTTATGGTTAGCTAACTATGGCTACACCTTC.

This clone was counted a single time. This sequence joins TRBV21-1 and TRBJ1-4. TRBV21-1 is shown as a pseudogene. The CDR3 runs to 17 residues. The CDR3 bases are TGTGCCAGCAGCAAAGCGCTTTTCCGGGAGCAAACCCGGAAACTGTTTTTT. Translation gives CASSKALFREQTRKLFF.

V is TRBV6-5 and J is TRBJ2-7; 9 bases agree with TRBD2. This CDR3 comprises 15 residues. From germline, CDR1 is MNHEY and CDR2 SVGAGI. With 6 bases clipped from V and 6 bases from J, the junction kept 12 bases outside the gene matches. CDR3 residues: CASRRGGTSLSEQYF. CDR3 DNA: TGTGCCAGCAGGAGGGGGGGGACTAGCTTATCCGAGCAGTACTTC.

This chain uses TRBV9 with TRBJ2-1; the D is unclear. Germline V gene data show CDR1 as SGDLS and CDR2 as YYNGEE. Trimming shortened V by 4 bases and J by 7 bases, and 9 bases separated the two germline ends. This CDR3 has 12 residues. Here the CDR3 reads CASSLERNEQFF. The CDR3 DNA is TGTGCCAGCAGCCTAGAGAGGAATGAGCAGTTCTTC.

V is TRBV29-1 and J is TRBJ2-3; D not resolved. The CDR3 totals 10 residues. V gave up 8 bases and J gave up 3 bases, with 6 bases separating them. Germline V lookup: CDR1 SQVTM, CDR2 ANQGSEA. The CDR3 reads CSFQTDTQYF. CDR3 in DNA: TGCAGCTTCCAAACAGATACGCAGTATTTT.

This chain joins TRBV29-1 and TRBJ2-7; D perhaps matches TRBD1 (6 bases). CDR1 SQVTM and CDR2 ANQGSEA come from the germline V gene. The CDR3 sequence is 13 residues long. The V end was cut by 4 bases, the J end by 3 bases, with 13 bases between. CDR3 in DNA: TGCAGCGTTGTATCAGGGGTGGGCTACGAGCAGTACTTC. This encodes CSVVSGVGYEQYF.